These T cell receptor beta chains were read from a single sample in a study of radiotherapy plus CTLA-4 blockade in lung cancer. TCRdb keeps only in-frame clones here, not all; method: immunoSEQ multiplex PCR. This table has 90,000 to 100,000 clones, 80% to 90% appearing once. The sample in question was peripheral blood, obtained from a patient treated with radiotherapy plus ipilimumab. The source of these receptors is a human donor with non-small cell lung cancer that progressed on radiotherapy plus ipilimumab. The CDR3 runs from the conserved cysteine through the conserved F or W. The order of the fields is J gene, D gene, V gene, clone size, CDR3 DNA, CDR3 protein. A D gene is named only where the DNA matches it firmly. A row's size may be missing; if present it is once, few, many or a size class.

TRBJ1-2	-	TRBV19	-	TGTGCCAGTAGTACCCAGGGGAACTATGGCTACACCTTC	CASSTQGNYGYTF
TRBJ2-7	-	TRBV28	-	TGTGCCAGCAGTTTGGGGGGGGCAGGTTCTTACGAGCAGTACTTC	CASSLGGAGSYEQYF
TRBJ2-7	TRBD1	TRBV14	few	TGTGCCAGCAGCCGAACAGGGGTCGAGCAGTACTTC	CASSRTGVEQYF
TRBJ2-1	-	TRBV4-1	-	TGCGCCAGCAGCCGAGCTCTGGCGGGATATGGAAAGAATGAGCAGTTCTTC	CASSRALAGYGKNEQFF
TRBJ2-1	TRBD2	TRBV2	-	TGTGCCAGCAGTGCTAGCGGGAGCTCCTACAATGAGCAGTTCTTC	CASSASGSSYNEQFF
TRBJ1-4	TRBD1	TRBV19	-	TGTGCCAGTAGTATAGCAGGGGGAACAACTAATGAAAAACTGTTTTTT	CASSIAGGTTNEKLFF
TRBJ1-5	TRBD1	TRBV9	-	TGTGCCAGCAGCGCCGACAGGGGTCTTCAGCCCCAGCATTTT	CASSADRGLQPQHF
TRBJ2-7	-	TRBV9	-	TGTGCCAGCAGCGCGGGCGGCAGCTCCTACGAGCAGTACTTC	CASSAGGSSYEQYF
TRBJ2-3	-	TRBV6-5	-	TGTGCCAGCAGTCTAAACAGGGAAGGGGATACGCAGTATTTT	CASSLNREGDTQYF
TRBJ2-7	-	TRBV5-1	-	TGCGCCAGCAGTTCCGGCGGGTACGAGCAGTACTTC	CASSSGGYEQYF
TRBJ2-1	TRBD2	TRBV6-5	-	TGTGCCAGCAGTTACTGGCTAGCGGGAGGTGGAAATGAGCAGTTCTTC	CASSYWLAGGGNEQFF
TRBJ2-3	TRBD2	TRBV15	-	TGTGCCACCAGGAGCGGGAGGAGGGGCACAGATACGCAGTATTTT	CATRSGRRGTDTQYF
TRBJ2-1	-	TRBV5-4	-	TGTGCCAGCAGCTTGGATGCAGGGCGTTCCTACAATGAGCAGTTCTTC	CASSLDAGRSYNEQFF
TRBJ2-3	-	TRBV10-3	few	TGTGCCATCAGTGAGTCGACAGATACGCAGTATTTT	CAISESTDTQYF
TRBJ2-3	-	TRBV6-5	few	TGTGCCAGCAGACGTCGGGAGCAGGCAGATACGCAGTATTTT	CASRRREQADTQYF
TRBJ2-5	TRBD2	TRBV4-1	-	TGCGCCAGCAGCCAAGATACGCGGGGTAGCGGGAGTACAGAGACCCAGTACTTC	CASSQDTRGSGSTETQYF